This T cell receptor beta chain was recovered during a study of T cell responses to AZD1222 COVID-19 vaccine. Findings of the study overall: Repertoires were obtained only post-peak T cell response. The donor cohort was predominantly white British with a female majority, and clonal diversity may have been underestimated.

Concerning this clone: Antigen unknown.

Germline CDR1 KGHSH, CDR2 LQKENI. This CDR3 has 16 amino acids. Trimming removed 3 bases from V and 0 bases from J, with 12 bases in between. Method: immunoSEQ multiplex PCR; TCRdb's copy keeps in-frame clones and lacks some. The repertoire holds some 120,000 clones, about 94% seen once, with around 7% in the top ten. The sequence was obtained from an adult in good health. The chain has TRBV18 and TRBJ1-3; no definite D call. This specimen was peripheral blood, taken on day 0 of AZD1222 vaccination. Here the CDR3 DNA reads TGTGCCAGCTCACCCAATGAGGGCCTCTCTGGAAACACCATATATTTT. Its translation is CASSPNEGLSGNTIYF.